These 20 T cell receptor beta chains came from one sample sequenced in a study of cytotoxic CD8 clonotypes in ibrutinib-treated CLL. The protocol was immunoSEQ multiplex PCR, while the TCRdb copy is restricted to in-frame clones and leaves out a portion. The sample records around 130,000 clones, around four fifths being singletons. The specimen was PBMCs, collected after 24 months of ibrutinib treatment. These receptor sequences come from a human donor with chronic lymphocytic leukemia.

The rearrangement joins TRBV7-9 to TRBJ2-3; the match to TRBD1 covers 12 bases. The CDR3 consists of 16 residues. Germline V gene data show CDR1 as SEHNR and CDR2 as FQNEAQ (reference sequence). The J segment lost 9 bases and the V segment lost 1 base, leaving 8 bases of the junction unmatched. In nucleotides, the CDR3 is TGTGCCAGCAGCTTAGTCTCCGGGACAGGGGGCATCACGCAGTATTTT. This gives the protein CASSLVSGTGGITQYF.

A note on this clone: A read error may produce the germline difference seen at one junction end. The rearrangement links TRBV10-3 to TRBJ2-3; D not certain. Germline-derived CDR1 and CDR2 are ENHRY and SYGVKD. The CDR3 loop spans 13 amino acids. The CDR3 DNA is TGTGCCAGCAGTTATACCGAGACAGATACGCAGTATTTT. Amino acids: CASSYTETDTQYF.

V is TRBV19 and J is TRBJ1-1; D is perhaps TRBD1 (6 bases). The CDR3 totals 14 residues. V was trimmed by 5 bases and J by 1 base, leaving 11 bases between them. Germline assignment: CDR1 LNHDA and CDR2 SQIVND (reference sequence). DNA of the CDR3: TGTGCCAGTAGTCACGCAGGGGAGAACACTGAAGCTTTCTTT. Protein: CASSHAGENTEAFF.

This chain uses TRBV7-2 with TRBJ2-7; D is unclear. The CDR3 contains 14 residues. Trimming took 1 base from V and 0 from J, leaving 7 bases between them. Germline-derived CDR1 and CDR2 are SGHTA and FQGNSA. CDR3 loop: CASSLGHSSYEQYF. The CDR3 region has the DNA TGTGCCAGCAGCTTAGGACACTCCTCCTACGAGCAGTACTTC.

The chain carries TRBV5-1 and TRBJ2-7; D gene ambiguous. The CDR3 contains 16 residues. Germline-derived CDR1 and CDR2 are SGHRS and YFSETQ. Trimming took off 0 bases at V and 4 bases at J, with 17 bases between the two ends. CDR3 bases: TGCGCCAGCAGCTTGGGAAGGCCCCCGTCTGCATACGAGCAGTACTTC. Its protein product is CASSLGRPPSAYEQYF.

The chain couples TRBV7-9 to TRBJ2-3; D not resolved. Germline loops: CDR1 SEHNR, CDR2 FQNEAQ (reference sequence). The CDR3 sequence is 14 residues long. Trimming removed 3 bases from V and 3 bases from J, with 10 bases in between. DNA of the CDR3: TGTGCCAGCAGCTTGGGCTTATCGACAGATACGCAGTATTTT. This sequence encodes CASSLGLSTDTQYF.

The CDR3 reads CAWTPIGGGTGELFF. The CDR3 bases are TGTGCCTGGACCCCGATCGGGGGGGGTACCGGGGAGCTGTTTTTT. The chain links TRBV30 to TRBJ2-2, with 8 bases fitting TRBD2. Trimming cost V 4 bases and J 5 bases; bases outside gene matches: 9. The CDR3 runs 15 residues. CDR1 and CDR2 from the germline V gene are GTSNPN and SVGIG (reference sequence).

This chain uses TRBV2 with TRBJ2-2; TRBD2 matches at 13 bases. The CDR3 has 16 amino acids. Trimming at V came to 3 bases and at J to 6 bases, leaving 4 bases not matched to a gene. Germline CDR1 is SNHLY and CDR2 is FYNNEI. The CDR3 protein is CASSDRTSGGSGELFF. In DNA, the CDR3 is TGTGCCAGCAGTGATCGGACTAGCGGGGGCTCCGGGGAGCTGTTTTTT.

The chain has TRBV28 and TRBJ1-1; the D is unclear. Germline assignment: CDR1 MDHEN and CDR2 SYDVKM. The V and J ends lost 7 bases and 1 base respectively, with 4 bases between them. There are 11 residues in the CDR3. CDR3 protein: CASKGNTEAFF. The CDR3, as DNA: TGTGCCAGCAAGGGGAACACTGAAGCTTTCTTT.

The V gene is TRBV7-2, the J gene TRBJ2-5, with D possibly being TRBD1 (5 bases). The length of the CDR3 is 15 residues. Trimming left V 3 bases short and J 2 bases short, with 13 bases between. The germline V gene has CDR1 SGHTA and CDR2 FQGNSA. CDR3 protein: CASSLQLQGQETQYF. The CDR3, as DNA: TGTGCCAGCAGCTTGCAACTTCAGGGTCAAGAGACCCAGTACTTC. The variable domain in full, completed from reference TRBV7-2 and TRBJ2-5, reads GAGVSQSPSNKVTEKGKDVELRCDPISGHTALYWYRQSLGQGLEFLIYFQGNSAPDKSGLPSDRFSAERTGGSVSTLTIQRTQQEDSAVYLCASSLQLQGQETQYFGPGTRLLVL.

This clone was observed a handful of times. The J gene is TRBJ2-7, the V gene TRBV6-6, with D perhaps matching TRBD2 (6 bases). CDR1 and CDR2 (germline): MNHNY, SVGAGI (reference sequence). The V end was cut by 3 bases, the J end by 2 bases, with 14 bases between. CDR3 size: 15 residues. CDR3 sequence: CASSYRRDLAYEQYF. In nucleotides, the CDR3 is TGTGCCAGCAGTTATCGTCGGGACTTGGCCTACGAGCAGTACTTC.

The V and J genes are TRBV19 and TRBJ1-3, with no clear D. Trimming took 6 bases from V and 3 from J, leaving 27 bases between them. This CDR3 spans 19 amino acids. Germline V CDR1 and CDR2: LNHDA, SQIVND (reference sequence). The CDR3 loop reads CASSAAGQSALWGGNTIYF. Here the CDR3 DNA reads TGTGCCAGTAGCGCCGCCGGTCAGAGTGCCTTATGGGGTGGAAACACCATATATTTT.

This rearrangement joins TRBV25-1 to TRBJ2-3; 8 nucleotides line up with TRBD2. CDR1 MGHDK and CDR2 SYGVNS come from the germline V gene. The CDR3 consists of 14 residues. Trimming cost V 7 bases and J 1 base; bases outside gene matches: 4. The CDR3 DNA reads TGTGCCAGCACCCCAGCGGGGGGCACAGATACGCAGTATTTT. It specifies CASTPAGGTDTQYF.

The chain has TRBV9 and TRBJ2-5, with D perhaps matching TRBD1 or TRBD2 (5 bases each). The germline CDR1 and CDR2 sequences are SGDLS and YYNGEE. The CDR3 has 15 residues. Trimming took 0 bases from V and 2 from J, leaving 11 bases between them. The CDR3 DNA sequence: TGTGCCAGCAGCGTAGTTGGGGGTATACAAGAGACCCAGTACTTC. Its protein is CASSVVGGIQETQYF.

The chain recombines TRBV5-1 with TRBJ1-1, with D tentatively TRBD1 (5 bases). V lost 2 bases to trimming and J lost 0 bases, with 8 bases between them. The CDR3 is made up of 14 amino acids. CDR1 and CDR2 from the germline V gene are SGHRS and YFSETQ. The CDR3, as DNA: TGCGCCAGCAGCTTAACAGGACTGAACACTGAAGCTTTCTTT. Protein sequence: CASSLTGLNTEAFF.

Worth noting for this clone: This sample includes further DNA sequences coding for the same CDR3. The rearrangement uses TRBV5-1 and TRBJ1-3, with D hard to call. This CDR3 has 15 amino acids. V was trimmed by 0 bases and J by 0 bases, leaving 7 bases between them. CDR1 and CDR2 (germline): SGHRS, YFSETQ. The CDR3 loop is CASSLEGSSGNTIYF. DNA of the CDR3: TGCGCCAGCAGCTTGGAAGGCAGCTCTGGAAACACCATATATTTT.

This chain uses TRBV14 with TRBJ2-2, with TRBD2 matching 14 bases. This CDR3 has 17 amino acids. Unmatched junction bases numbered 5, after V lost 4 bases and J lost 4 bases. Germline V lookup: CDR1 SGHDN, CDR2 FVKESK. The CDR3 here is CASSPRTSGGLTGELFF. The CDR3 nucleotides are TGTGCCAGCAGCCCAAGGACTAGCGGGGGGCTCACCGGGGAGCTGTTTTTT.

The chain uses TRBV5-4 and TRBJ1-3; D is unclear. This CDR3 comprises 15 residues. In germline, CDR1 is SGHNT, CDR2 YYREEE (reference sequence). Trimming cost V 3 bases and J 0 bases, with 10 bases left between them. CDR3 in DNA: TGTGCCAGCAGCTCGTCAAAGGGCTCTGGAAACACCATATATTTT. Protein product: CASSSSKGSGNTIYF.

V is TRBV5-6 and J is TRBJ2-6; 13 bases are a match to TRBD2. V was clipped by 4 bases and J by 0 bases; unmatched bases: 4. CDR3 length: 18 residues. Germline CDR1 reads SGHDT; CDR2 reads YYEEEE. CDR3 in amino acids: CASSGLAGESSGANVLTF. CDR3 sequence (DNA): TGTGCCAGCAGCGGACTAGCGGGGGAAAGCTCTGGGGCCAACGTCCTGACTTTC. The full variable domain, rest sourced from reference TRBV5-6 and TRBJ2-6, is DAGVTQSPTHLIKTRGQQVTLRCSPKSGHDTVSWYQQALGQGPQFIFQYYEEEERQRGNFPDRFSGHQFPNYSSELNVNALLLGDSALYLCASSGLAGESSGANVLTFGAGSRLTVL.

The gene calls are TRBV6-6 and TRBJ1-2; the match to TRBD1 covers 9 bases. This CDR3 is built from 16 residues. Germline lookup yields CDR1 MNHNY and CDR2 SVGAGI (reference sequence). Trimming took 5 bases from V and 5 from J; bases not matched to a gene: 12. CDR3: CASSGPWGQGEYGYTF. In DNA form, the CDR3 reads TGTGCCAGCAGTGGGCCTTGGGGACAGGGAGAATATGGCTACACCTTC.